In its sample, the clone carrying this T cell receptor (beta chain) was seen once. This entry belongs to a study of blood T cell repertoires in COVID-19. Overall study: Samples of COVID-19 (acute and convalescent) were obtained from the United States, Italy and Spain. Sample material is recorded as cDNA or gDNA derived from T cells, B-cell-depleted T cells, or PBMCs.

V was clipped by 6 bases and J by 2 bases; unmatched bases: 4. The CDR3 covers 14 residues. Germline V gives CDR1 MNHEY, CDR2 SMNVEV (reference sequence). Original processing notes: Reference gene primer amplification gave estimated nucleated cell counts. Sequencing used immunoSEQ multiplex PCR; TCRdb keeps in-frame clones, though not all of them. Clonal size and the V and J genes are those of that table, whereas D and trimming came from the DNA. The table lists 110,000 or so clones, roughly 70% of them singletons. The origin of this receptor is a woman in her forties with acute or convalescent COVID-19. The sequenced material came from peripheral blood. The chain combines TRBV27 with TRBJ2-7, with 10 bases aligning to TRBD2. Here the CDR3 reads CASRLAGGPYEQYF. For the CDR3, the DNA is TGTGCCAGCAGGTTAGCGGGGGGCCCCTACGAGCAGTACTTC.